Given below is one T cell receptor beta chain in context. This CDR3 has 14 amino acids. Germline V gene lookup returns CDR1 SNHLY and CDR2 FYNNEI. Trimming removed 9 bases from V and 8 bases from J, with 21 bases in between. This sample was taken from a study of blood T cell repertoires in COVID-19. Authors' processing steps: Amplification of reference gene primers provided the estimated nucleated cell counts. Method: immunoSEQ multiplex PCR; TCRdb's copy keeps in-frame clones and lacks some. V and J calls plus clone size are reproduced from that table; the DNA served to infer D and trimming. Of 110,000 or so clones listed, approximately 80% are singletons.

Specimen: peripheral blood. The source is a man between 65 and 85 years old with acute or convalescent COVID-19. The V call is TRBV2, the J call TRBJ2-3; the D gene is possibly TRBD2 (7 bases). In DNA form, the CDR3 reads TGTGCCAGTAACCCAGGGGAGGGCCCGGCTACGCAGTATTTT. Translated, it gives CASNPGEGPATQYF.